This T cell receptor beta chain emerged from a study of blood T cell repertoires in COVID-19. Turning to the study itself: Sites across the United States, Italy and Spain contributed samples from acute and convalescent COVID-19. Sources were T cells, B-cell-depleted T cells, or PBMCs; the material itself was cDNA or gDNA.

Authors' data handling: Estimated nucleated cell counts came from reference gene primer amplification. Sequenced by immunoSEQ multiplex PCR; TCRdb stores in-frame clones only, minus some. The V and J calls and clone size are taken from that table; D and trimming were inferred from the DNA. This sample has 95,000 to 150,000 clones, with 81% found just once. This clone was detected only once. Germline CDR1 and CDR2: KGHDR and SFDVKD. J lost 6 bases, V lost 5 bases, and 7 bases had no gene match. The CDR3 loop spans 14 amino acids. The receptor comes from a woman between 50 and 59 years old with acute or convalescent COVID-19. The chain couples TRBV24-1 to TRBJ2-7, with TRBD2 matching over 9 bases. The specimen sequenced was peripheral blood. The CDR3 DNA reads TGTGCCACCAGTGGAACTAGCGGGCTGGGCGAGCAGTACTTC. Translating gives CATSGTSGLGEQYF.